This TCR beta chain originates from a study of shared clonotypes between healthy human individuals. Produced via immunoSEQ multiplex PCR; TCRdb's table is partial and in-frame only. The data show approximately 400,000 clones, 90% to 97% seen once. Donors were healthy HIV-negative adults without recently reported acute infections or vaccinations. This CDR3 has 16 residues. Germline values: CDR1 SEHNR, CDR2 FQNEAQ (reference sequence). V lost 2 bases to trimming and J lost 5 bases, with 18 bases between them. The rearrangement joins TRBV7-9 to TRBJ1-1, with D perhaps TRBD1 (6 bases). Material for sequencing was memory CD8+ T cells sorted from blood. Subset: CD45RO+ cells pooled with CCR7-negative TemRA cells. This sequence originates from a man aged 25-40 years in good health. CDR3 amino acids: CASSLWVQGSGTEAFF. For the CDR3, the DNA is TGTGCCAGCAGCTTATGGGTTCAGGGGTCGGGGACTGAAGCTTTCTTT.